This T cell receptor (beta chain) was sequenced for a study of beta chain features in type 1 diabetes. Study findings and constraints: When Type 1 diabetes patients were examined, their TCRB CDR3s proved moderately but significantly shorter in all four CD4+ subsets. Healthy donors had naive, central memory and Treg TCRB repertoires that appeared less similar than those seen among patients.

Expressed TCRB transcripts were sequenced because the entire RNA isolate underwent reverse transcription. Roughly 3.57 million reads on average were seen across naive, central memory and regulatory T cell samples. Using immunoSEQ multiplex PCR, the repertoire was profiled, and TCRdb retains in-frame clones only, with some absent. The sample comprises 400,000 or so clones, 10% to 15% of which are singletons, and over 0.008% rests with the top ten. V lost 4 bases to trimming and J lost 6 bases, with 18 bases between them. The germline V gene encodes CDR1 GTSNPN and CDR2 SVGIG (reference sequence). The CDR3 length is 15 residues. About this clone itself: Antigen: not known.

Post-sort purity exceeded 95% for all sorted populations. The sequence came from a young woman with type 1 diabetes. Material: naive CD4+ T cells from blood. V usage is TRBV30 and J usage is TRBJ1-4; tentative D call: TRBD1 (5 bases). The CDR3 spells CAWKFGQGLYEKLFF. The CDR3, as DNA: TGTGCCTGGAAGTTCGGGCAGGGCCTTTATGAAAAACTGTTTTTT.